This T cell receptor beta chain was documented in a study of Ad26.COV2.S vaccination and SARS-CoV-2 variants. Study summary: Donor got 5x10^10 or 1x10^11 viral particles of Ad26.COV2.S.

As for treatment: 19 received Ad26.COV2.S at low or high dose, single or two shots; about 5 received placebo; per-sample allocation not given. Samples analyzed were those drawn on day 63 after the first vaccine or placebo injection. The repertoire was sequenced with immunoSEQ multiplex PCR; TCRdb's copy has only in-frame clones and lacks some. The repertoire includes 350,000 to 450,000 clones, around nine tenths of them detected once, and about 1.9% sits in the top ten. The CDR3 totals 15 residues. V shed 1 base and J shed 0 bases, with 10 bases lying between them. The V gene's germline CDR1 is LNHNV and CDR2 YYDKDF (reference sequence).

The chain uses TRBV15 and TRBJ2-7; D possibly matches TRBD1 or TRBD2 (6 bases each). The TCR comes from a person between 18 and 60 years old who received the Ad26.COV2.S COVID-19 vaccine or a placebo. This specimen consisted of peripheral blood, obtained in a trial of Ad26.COV2.S vaccine versus placebo. Here the CDR3 reads CATSRGGTPSYEQYF. The DNA for the CDR3 is TGTGCCACCAGCAGAGGCGGGACACCCTCCTACGAGCAGTACTTC.